The 16 T cell receptor beta chains below come from one sample, sequenced in a study of T cell responses to AZD1222 COVID-19 vaccine. Sequenced by immunoSEQ multiplex PCR; TCRdb stores in-frame clones only, minus some. The sample carries roughly 75,000 clones, 65% to 85% recorded once. The sequenced sample was peripheral blood, obtained on day 0 of AZD1222 vaccination. The receptors were sampled from an adult in good health.

This chain joins TRBV4-2 and TRBJ2-5; 9 nucleotides match TRBD2. Losses at the gene ends were 4 bases for V and 5 bases for J; bases not matched to a gene: 8. The CDR3 sequence is 15 residues long. The germline V gene has CDR1 LGHNA and CDR2 YNFKEQ. Here the CDR3 reads CASSPLGAGGETQYF. The CDR3 coding sequence is TGTGCCAGCAGCCCCTTAGGTGCGGGGGGGGAGACCCAGTACTTC.

The rearrangement links TRBV4-3 to TRBJ1-1; 10 bases map to TRBD1. Per the germline V gene, CDR1 is LGHNA and CDR2 is YSLEER. The CDR3 sequence is 17 residues long. The ends lost 3 bases at V and 3 bases at J; junction bases unmatched: 10. CDR3 in DNA: TGCGCCAGCAGCCACCTCCCGACAGGGGGCGTGGACACTGAAGCTTTCTTT. This gives the protein CASSHLPTGGVDTEAFF.

This sequence joins TRBV11-3 and TRBJ2-3; D assignment may be TRBD1 or TRBD2 (5 bases each). The V gene's germline CDR1 is SGHNT and CDR2 YENEEA. The CDR3 consists of 15 residues. V was shortened by 1 base and J by 0 bases, with 8 bases between the two germline ends. CDR3 nucleotide sequence: TGTGCCAGCAGCTTAGTGGGGGATAGCACAGATACGCAGTATTTT. Protein product: CASSLVGDSTDTQYF.

V and J are TRBV11-1 and TRBJ1-2; D is unclear. Germline V lookup: CDR1 SGHAT, CDR2 FQDESV (reference sequence). Trimming shortened V by 2 bases and J by 4 bases, and 11 bases separated the two germline ends. The CDR3 runs 14 residues. CDR3 DNA sequence: TGTGCCAGCAGCTTAAGACGGACCAGCTATGGCTACACCTTC. Protein: CASSLRRTSYGYTF.

The chain joins TRBV7-2 to TRBJ1-6, with D hard to call. Germline-derived CDR1 and CDR2 are SGHTA and FQGNSA. V lost 5 bases and J lost 10, with 12 bases in between. The CDR3 totals 13 residues. The CDR3, as DNA: TGTGCCAGCAGCCCTCAACATCGCTCACCCCTCCACTTT. It yields the protein CASSPQHRSPLHF.

The V gene is TRBV4-3, the J gene TRBJ2-3, with a possible D match to TRBD1 (5 bases). CDR3 length: 15 residues. Deletions cut 1 base from V and 3 bases from J, with 11 bases between. CDR1 and CDR2 from the germline V gene are LGHNA and YSLEER. The CDR3 nucleotides read TGCGCCAGCAGCCAAGCCGGACAAACTACAGATACGCAGTATTTT. Residues: CASSQAGQTTDTQYF.

This clone was observed a single time. The genes are TRBV5-1 and TRBJ2-2; a possible D gene is TRBD1 (6 bases). Trimming removed 4 bases at V and 6 bases at J, with 13 bases between. Germline V CDR1 and CDR2: SGHRS, YFSETQ. The CDR3 has 14 residues. CDR3 residues: CASSPGTNSGELFF. The CDR3 DNA is TGCGCCAGCAGCCCCGGGACAAACTCCGGGGAGCTGTTTTTT.

This clone was seen a handful of times. The chain recombines TRBV11-2 with TRBJ2-1, with D possibly matching TRBD2 (8 bases). Germline CDR1 and CDR2: SGHAT and FQNNGV. The length of the CDR3 is 17 residues. V dropped 5 bases and J dropped 4 bases, with 21 bases sitting between them. The CDR3 region is CASSNIGRGRFYNEQFF. The CDR3 DNA reads as TGTGCCAGCAGCAATATCGGGAGGGGGCGGTTTTACAATGAGCAGTTCTTC.

Relative to its sample, this clone is medium-sized. The CDR3 is CASSPKLGLQPQHF. Written as DNA, the CDR3 is TGTGCCAGCTCACCAAAATTGGGATTGCAGCCCCAGCATTTT. The chain uses TRBV18 and TRBJ1-5; no clear D. The germline V gene encodes CDR1 KGHSH and CDR2 LQKENI. This CDR3 spans 14 amino acids. V gave up 2 bases and J gave up 7 bases, with 12 bases separating them.

V is TRBV12-3 or TRBV12-4 and J is TRBJ1-2; D gene ambiguous. V lost 4 bases and J lost 4, with 7 bases in between. The CDR3 loop spans 12 amino acids. CDR3 nucleotide sequence: TGTGCCAGCAGTTACTTAAGCTATGGCTACACCTTC. Amino acid sequence: CASSYLSYGYTF.

V usage is TRBV30 and J usage is TRBJ1-2, with 8 bases aligning to TRBD1. The CDR3 is 16 amino acids. Losses at the gene ends were 3 bases for V and 0 bases for J; bases not matched to a gene: 9. Germline values: CDR1 GTSNPN, CDR2 SVGIG (reference sequence). As DNA, the CDR3 is TGTGCCTGGAGAGAATGGACAGGGCTAACTAACTATGGCTACACCTTC. It yields the protein CAWREWTGLTNYGYTF.

This clone was found a few times. The chain uses TRBV9 and TRBJ1-6, with a tentative D call TRBD1 (5 bases). This CDR3 is built from 16 residues. Germline assignment: CDR1 SGDLS and CDR2 YYNGEE. V was clipped by 3 bases and J by 6 bases, with 16 bases between them. The CDR3 loop is CASSAGRQLSNSPLHF. The CDR3 coding sequence is TGTGCCAGCAGCGCCGGCCGACAGCTGTCTAATTCACCCCTCCACTTT.

This sequence joins TRBV2 and TRBJ1-2; TRBD1 might be the D (5 bases). The CDR3 is made up of 14 amino acids. Germline V CDR1 and CDR2: SNHLY, FYNNEI. V lost 7 bases and J 3 bases, leaving 15 bases between the germline ends. The CDR3 here is CASMTAVGDYGYTF. The CDR3 coding sequence is TGTGCCAGCATGACTGCGGTGGGGGACTATGGCTACACCTTC.

The V and J genes are TRBV4-2 and TRBJ1-2; D uncertain. The CDR3 consists of 15 residues. CDR1 and CDR2 (germline): LGHNA, YNFKEQ. The V end was cut by 0 bases, the J end by 4 bases, with 12 bases between. Here the CDR3 DNA reads TGTGCCAGCAGCCAAGATCTTCCGGGAGGCTATGGCTACACCTTC. Its translation is CASSQDLPGGYGYTF.

The chain links TRBV9 to TRBJ1-1; no definite D call. In germline, CDR1 is SGDLS, CDR2 YYNGEE. The CDR3 covers 15 residues. V was shortened by 0 bases and J by 0 bases, with 9 bases between the two germline ends. The CDR3 region is CASSVGPLVNTEAFF. CDR3 in DNA: TGTGCCAGCAGCGTAGGACCACTGGTGAACACTGAAGCTTTCTTT. Full variable domain (missing parts from reference TRBV9 and TRBJ1-1): DSGVTQTPKHLITATGQRVTLRCSPRSGDLSVYWYQQSLDQGLQFLIQYYNGEERAKGNILERFSAQQFPDLHSELNLSSLELGDSALYFCASSVGPLVNTEAFFGQGTRLTVV.

This chain joins TRBV18 and TRBJ2-7, with D unresolved. The CDR3 consists of 13 residues. CDR1 KGHSH and CDR2 LQKENI come from the germline V gene. V was trimmed by 2 bases and J by 7 bases, leaving 12 bases between them. The CDR3 bases are TGTGCCAGCTCACCAGGGCCCAACGGAGAGCAGTACTTC. It is translated as CASSPGPNGEQYF.